Reported below is one TCR beta chain. Libraries were prepared by immunoSEQ multiplex PCR; TCRdb keeps only in-frame clonotypes and omits some of them. This sample carries some 230,000 clones, about 79% of them seen once, and the ten largest clones take approximately 1.3%. These data come from a study of blood T cell repertoires in COVID-19. The CDR3 loop spans 16 amino acids. CDR1 MNHEY and CDR2 SMNVEV come from the germline V gene (reference sequence). V was shortened by 1 base and J by 7 bases, with 19 bases between the two germline ends. The chain couples TRBV27 to TRBJ1-1, with D possibly being TRBD1 (6 bases). Material: PBMCs or T cells enriched from blood (not recorded which). The source of this sequence is a woman in her thirties or forties with acute COVID-19. The CDR3 coding sequence is TGTGCCAGCAGTTTATTAGTTTTCGGACAGCGGTTTGAAGCTTTCTTT. Translation: CASSLLVFGQRFEAFF.